The 13 T cell receptor beta chains below were found in one sample sequenced in a study of blood T cell repertoires in COVID-19. Profiled with immunoSEQ multiplex PCR; TCRdb holds only in-frame clones, not every one. There are 150,000 to 200,000 clones in the sample; about 90% occur only once, and approximately 9.4% lies in the top ten. The sample taken for sequencing was PBMCs or T cells enriched from blood (not recorded which). These TCRs come from a woman younger than 30 who had recovered from COVID-19.

The rearrangement uses TRBV2 and TRBJ2-6, with TRBD1 matching over 10 bases. CDR1 is SNHLY and CDR2 is FYNNEI in the germline V gene. The CDR3 covers 18 residues. The J segment lost 0 bases and the V segment lost 8 bases, leaving 10 bases of the junction unmatched. CDR3 nucleotides: TGTGCCAGCTTAGCCGGGACAGGGGCCGGCTCTGGGGCCAACGTCCTGACTTTC. Translating gives CASLAGTGAGSGANVLTF.

This clone was observed a few times. J is TRBJ2-7 and V is TRBV5-5; D remains unclear. The CDR3 sequence is 11 residues long. Trimming removed 0 bases from V and 4 bases from J, with 2 bases in between. The germline V gene has CDR1 SGHKS and CDR2 YYEKEE (reference sequence). CDR3 region: CASSLAYEQYF. The CDR3 nucleotides read TGTGCCAGCAGCTTGGCATACGAGCAGTACTTC.

CDR3 region: CASSLTGQGYLEQFF. The CDR3 DNA reads as TGTGCCAGCAGCTTGACGGGACAGGGGTACCTTGAGCAGTTCTTC. The chain joins TRBV5-4 to TRBJ2-1, with 10 bases lining up with TRBD1. The CDR3 has 15 residues. Germline CDR1 and CDR2: SGHNT and YYREEE (reference sequence). The V segment lost 1 base and the J segment 9 bases; nucleotides outside the gene matches: 7.

DNA of the CDR3: TGTGCCAGCAGTATCCCGGGGACAGCGGAAACTGAAGCTTTCTTT. It translates to CASSIPGTAETEAFF. This rearrangement joins TRBV6-5 to TRBJ1-1, with 7 positions matching TRBD1. V lost 5 bases and J lost 5; bases outside the gene matches: 11. Germline values: CDR1 MNHEY, CDR2 SVGAGI. CDR3 length: 15 amino acids.

The J gene is TRBJ1-2, the V gene TRBV13; TRBD1 might be the D (5 bases). V was trimmed by 3 bases and J by 8 bases, leaving 16 bases between them. Germline CDR1 is PRHDT and CDR2 is FYEKMQ (reference sequence). The CDR3 is 14 residues long. This chain's CDR3 is CASSFDRGINGYTF. Here the CDR3 DNA reads TGTGCCAGCAGCTTCGATAGGGGTATTAACGGCTACACCTTC.

The chain has TRBV28 and TRBJ2-4, with 7 bases that match TRBD2. The V gene end was trimmed by 5 bases and the J gene end by 1 base; junction bases not matched to a gene: 14. The CDR3 covers 18 residues. Germline values: CDR1 MDHEN, CDR2 SYDVKM. The CDR3: CASSPKARGGNAKNIQYF. The DNA for the CDR3 is TGTGCCAGCAGTCCCAAAGCCCGGGGAGGGAACGCCAAAAACATTCAGTACTTC.

This clone turned up a few times. J is TRBJ1-2 and V is TRBV7-9; TRBD1 matches 8 bases. The CDR3 runs to 16 residues. Germline V lookup: CDR1 SEHNR, CDR2 FQNEAQ (reference sequence). J lost 0 bases, V lost 6 bases, and 9 bases had no gene match. CDR3 bases: TGTGCCAGCAGGGGGACAGGACCGATTACTAACTATGGCTACACCTTC. It codes for CASRGTGPITNYGYTF.

The J gene is TRBJ1-4, the V gene TRBV2; possible D gene TRBD1, 6 bases. The CDR3 extends over 13 amino acids. The ends were cut back, 1 base at V and 14 bases at J, with 14 bases in the middle. CDR1 is SNHLY and CDR2 is FYNNEI in the germline V gene. This CDR3 is CASSEGWATGLFF. CDR3 DNA sequence: TGTGCCAGCAGTGAAGGATGGGCTACAGGGCTGTTTTTT.

The J gene is TRBJ2-7, the V gene TRBV11-2, with 9 bases that match TRBD2. Trimming cost V 5 bases and J 7 bases; bases outside gene matches: 9. The germline CDR1 and CDR2 sequences are SGHAT and FQNNGV. This CDR3 comprises 14 residues. The CDR3 loop reads CASSEVAGAPEQYF. The DNA for the CDR3 is TGTGCCAGCAGCGAAGTAGCGGGGGCGCCGGAGCAGTACTTC.

The V and J genes are TRBV3-1 (or the pseudogene TRBV3-2) and TRBJ1-2, with 8 bases fitting TRBD1. This CDR3 has 17 amino acids. In germline, CDR1 is LGHDT, CDR2 YNNKEL (reference sequence). The V gene end was trimmed by 4 bases and the J gene end by 4 bases; junction bases not matched to a gene: 14. The DNA of the CDR3 is TGTGCCAGCAGCCGAAGACAGGGGACCCTGGCCGTCTATGGCTACACCTTC. Translated: CASSRRQGTLAVYGYTF.

V usage is TRBV30 and J usage is TRBJ1-5; a weak D match, TRBD1 (6 bases). Per germline, CDR1 GTSNPN and CDR2 SVGIG (reference sequence). Trimming cost V 8 bases and J 5 bases, with 16 bases left between them. The CDR3 runs 13 residues. This CDR3 reads CAQQGKGDQPQHF. The CDR3 DNA reads TGTGCCCAGCAGGGGAAGGGGGATCAGCCCCAGCATTTT.

This sequence joins TRBV5-4 and TRBJ2-2; 9 nucleotides agree with TRBD1. CDR1 and CDR2 (germline): SGHNT, YYREEE (reference sequence). The CDR3 length is 16 residues. V gave up 2 bases and J gave up 6 bases; unmatched junction bases: 8. CDR3 DNA sequence: TGTGCCAGCAGCTTCACCGGGACAGGGTTTGCCGGGGAGCTGTTTTTT. It codes for CASSFTGTGFAGELFF.

In this sample, this clone turned up a few times. The genes are TRBV28 and TRBJ2-7; tentatively, D is TRBD1 (6 bases). Germline lookup yields CDR1 MDHEN and CDR2 SYDVKM. The CDR3 loop spans 14 amino acids. Trimming left V 5 bases short and J 2 bases short, with 13 bases between. CDR3 sequence: CASSPGAAPYEQYF. In nucleotides, the CDR3 is TGTGCCAGCAGTCCAGGGGCCGCCCCCTACGAGCAGTACTTC.